Below are 27 T cell receptor beta chains sequenced from a single sample in a study of CD8 T cells in Susac syndrome. Random hexamers served to reverse transcribe about 0.5 to 1 ug RNA. TCRdb reprocessed the immunoSEQ multiplex PCR reads via MiXCR and lists one record per CDR3 protein. This table holds 25,000 to 30,000 distinct CDR3 sequences, roughly 94% found once. Sequenced material: CD8+ T cells from PBMCs. These receptor sequences come from a human donor in good health.

The chain joins TRBV3-1 to TRBJ2-2; 10 nucleotides match TRBD1. Germline V gives CDR1 LGHDT, CDR2 YNNKEL (reference sequence). The junction had 5 bases not matched to a gene; V was cut back by 0 bases and J by 1 base. The length of the CDR3 is 18 residues. The CDR3 sequence: CASSQELTGGRNTGELFF. CDR3 nucleotides: TGTGCCAGCAGCCAAGAGTTGACAGGGGGCCGGAACACCGGGGAGCTGTTTTTT.

The chain has TRBV12-3 or TRBV12-4 and TRBJ1-1; D gene uncertain. The CDR3 runs 11 residues. Trimming removed 5 bases at V and 8 bases at J, with 9 bases between. DNA of the CDR3: TGTGCCAGCAGTGATATGATGGAAGCTTTCTTT. Translated: CASSDMMEAFF.

The chain uses TRBV7-9 and TRBJ1-2, with D maybe TRBD1 (5 bases). The V gene's germline CDR1 is SEHNR and CDR2 FQNEAQ (reference sequence). V lost 5 bases, J lost 3 bases, and 10 bases lay in between. This CDR3 has 13 residues. The CDR3 nucleotides are TGTGCCAGCAGCGGCAGGGTCTACTATGGCTACACCTTC. This gives the protein CASSGRVYYGYTF. Combining the CDR3 with reference TRBV7-9 and TRBJ1-2 gives the whole variable domain DTGVSQNPRHKITKRGQNVTFRCDPISEHNRLYWYRQTLGQGPEFLTYFQNEAQLEKSRLLSDRFSAERPKGSFSTLEIQRTEQGDSAMYLCASSGRVYYGYTFGSGTRLTVV.

This chain links TRBV5-1 with TRBJ1-5, with D hard to call. The V end was cut by 4 bases, the J end by 0 bases, with 8 bases between. Germline V CDR1 and CDR2: SGHRS, YFSETQ. The CDR3 contains 14 residues. CDR3 amino acids: CASSPDGSNQPQHF. CDR3 sequence (DNA): TGCGCCAGCAGCCCGGACGGTAGCAATCAGCCCCAGCATTTT.

The chain recombines TRBV4-3 with TRBJ1-3; D remains unclear. CDR1 is LGHNA and CDR2 is YSLEER in the germline V gene. There are 15 residues in the CDR3. V was cut by 1 base and J by 0 bases, with 7 bases left in between. The CDR3 DNA sequence: TGCGCCAGCAGCCAAGGACACTACTCTGGAAACACCATATATTTT. This encodes CASSQGHYSGNTIYF.

The V and J genes are TRBV7-2 and TRBJ1-5; TRBD1 matches at 8 bases. The germline CDR1 and CDR2 sequences are SGHTA and FQGNSA. V lost 1 base to trimming and J lost 4 bases; unmatched junction nucleotides: 9. The CDR3 spans 17 residues. CDR3 sequence: CASSLDKGQGVNQPQHF. The CDR3 DNA is TGTGCCAGCAGCTTAGACAAAGGACAGGGCGTAAATCAGCCCCAGCATTTT.

The V call is TRBV10-3, the J call TRBJ1-2, with 8 bases identical to TRBD1. The CDR3 length is 13 residues. Trimming took 8 bases from V and 6 from J; bases not matched to a gene: 8. From germline, CDR1 is ENHRY and CDR2 SYGVKD. The CDR3 DNA sequence: TGTGCCATCTGGGGCAGGGGGCCGGATGGCTACACCTTC. Translating gives CAIWGRGPDGYTF.

The chain links TRBV20-1 to TRBJ1-2, with 7 bases fitting TRBD1. Trimming at V came to 0 bases and at J to 1 base, leaving 5 bases not matched to a gene. The CDR3 is made up of 15 amino acids. The germline V gene has CDR1 DFQATT and CDR2 SNEGSKA (reference sequence). The CDR3 coding sequence is TGCAGTGCTAGAGATCTTCCAGGGGGTAACTATGGCTACACCTTC. Protein sequence: CSARDLPGGNYGYTF.

This clonotype was counted once. The chain combines TRBV27 with TRBJ1-2, with a weak D call TRBD1 (6 bases). There are 13 residues in the CDR3. Germline V CDR1 and CDR2: MNHEY, SMNVEV (reference sequence). Trimming pared 6 bases from V and 9 bases from J, leaving 17 bases between. CDR3 nucleotide sequence: TGTGCCAGCAGGGACAGCACCTTAGGCCGCTACACCTTC. Amino acid sequence: CASRDSTLGRYTF.

This chain links TRBV20-1 with TRBJ1-2, with 7 bases aligning to TRBD1. The CDR3 extends over 15 amino acids. With 0 bases clipped from V and 8 bases from J, the junction kept 12 bases outside the gene matches. Germline CDR1 is DFQATT and CDR2 is SNEGSKA (reference sequence). CDR3 nucleotide sequence: TGCAGTGCTAGAGATTATGGGGAGGGGGCACGGGGCTACACCTTC. As protein: CSARDYGEGARGYTF.

This chain joins TRBV4-3 and TRBJ1-4; D might be TRBD1 (5 bases). The CDR3 is 15 amino acids. Looked up from germline, CDR1 is LGHNA and CDR2 is YSLEER. The V end lost 0 bases, the J end lost 4 bases, and 9 bases lay between the germline ends. The CDR3 nucleotides read TGCGCCAGCAGCCAAGACCGGGACGGTAATGAAAAACTGTTTTTT. Translating gives CASSQDRDGNEKLFF.

The CDR3 is CASSEPQGGRDYGYTF. In nucleotides, the CDR3 is TGCGCCAGCAGTGAGCCACAGGGAGGAAGGGACTATGGCTACACCTTC. V is TRBV10-2 and J is TRBJ1-2, with D perhaps matching TRBD1 (6 bases). The CDR3 runs 16 residues. Trimming cost V 2 bases and J 3 bases, with 16 bases left between them. Germline CDR1 is WSHSY and CDR2 is SAAADI.

This chain links TRBV29-1 with TRBJ1-1; D might be TRBD1 (5 bases). Germline loops: CDR1 SQVTM, CDR2 ANQGSEA. Trimming removed 6 bases at V and 4 bases at J, with 21 bases between. This CDR3 spans 15 amino acids. The CDR3 region has the DNA TGCAGCGTGGGGACGGCGGGCTATGGGGGCACTGAAGCTTTCTTT. This codes for CSVGTAGYGGTEAFF.

CDR3 coding DNA: TGTGCCAGCAGCAAGGGACAGAGCCAAGAGACCCAGTACTTC. The encoded protein is CASSKGQSQETQYF. V and J are TRBV7-9 and TRBJ2-5; 7 bases are a match to TRBD1. This CDR3 spans 14 amino acids. Trimming at V came to 5 bases and at J to 1 base, leaving 4 bases not matched to a gene. Germline values: CDR1 SEHNR, CDR2 FQNEAQ (reference sequence).

The V gene is TRBV24-1, the J gene TRBJ2-1; D may match TRBD1 or TRBD2 (5 bases each). V was trimmed by 2 bases and J by 13 bases, leaving 14 bases between them. CDR1 KGHDR and CDR2 SFDVKD come from the germline V gene. The CDR3 spans 13 residues. CDR3 sequence reads: CATSDWDGAYQFF. CDR3 sequence (DNA): TGTGCCACCAGTGATTGGGACGGAGCGTACCAGTTCTTC.

This clonotype was seen just once. This rearrangement joins TRBV5-6 to TRBJ1-2; tentatively, D is TRBD1 (6 bases). The germline V gene encodes CDR1 SGHDT and CDR2 YYEEEE. The CDR3 covers 13 residues. Trimming cost V 2 bases and J 2 bases, with 7 bases left between them. DNA for the CDR3: TGTGCCAGCAGCTTTACAGGGAACTATGGCTACACCTTC. Protein sequence: CASSFTGNYGYTF.

The rearrangement joins TRBV20-1 to TRBJ1-1, with a tentative D call TRBD1 (6 bases). V was cut by 3 bases and J by 1 base, with 12 bases left in between. The CDR3 covers 14 residues. Germline-derived CDR1 and CDR2 are DFQATT and SNEGSKA (reference sequence). For the CDR3, the DNA is TGCAGTGCTAGGGACAGAAAAACGAACACTGAAGCTTTCTTT. It translates to CSARDRKTNTEAFF.

The chain carries TRBV5-6 and TRBJ1-1; D call uncertain. The CDR3 consists of 15 residues. V was clipped by 1 base and J by 1 base, with 11 bases between them. CDR1 and CDR2 from the germline V gene are SGHDT and YYEEEE. This CDR3 reads CASSLNVGRNTEAFF. CDR3 coding DNA: TGTGCCAGCAGCTTGAATGTGGGCCGGAACACTGAAGCTTTCTTT. Supplemented by reference TRBV5-6 and TRBJ1-1, the full variable domain reads DAGVTQSPTHLIKTRGQQVTLRCSPKSGHDTVSWYQQALGQGPQFIFQYYEEEERQRGNFPDRFSGHQFPNYSSELNVNALLLGDSALYLCASSLNVGRNTEAFFGQGTRLTVV.

This chain joins TRBV25-1 and TRBJ2-7, with D possibly being TRBD1 (6 bases). V lost 3 bases and J 2 bases, leaving 8 bases between the germline ends. Germline V CDR1 and CDR2: MGHDK, SYGVNS. This CDR3 has 13 amino acids. The chain's CDR3 is CASSDKGAYEQYF. CDR3 nucleotides: TGTGCCAGCAGTGATAAGGGGGCCTACGAGCAGTACTTC.

In nucleotides, the CDR3 is TGTGCCAGCAGCCGGGGAGCGCAACGGGTTCTACGCGAGCAGTACTTC. Its translation is CASSRGAQRVLREQYF. The chain is built from TRBV7-2 and TRBJ2-7; a weak D match, TRBD2 (5 bases). There are 16 residues in the CDR3. Trimming shortened V by 5 bases and J by 6 bases, and 23 bases separated the two germline ends. Germline loops: CDR1 SGHTA, CDR2 FQGNSA.

The rearrangement joins TRBV5-1 to TRBJ1-4; the D gene is possibly TRBD1 (5 bases). The V gene's germline CDR1 is SGHRS and CDR2 YFSETQ. The ends were cut back, 3 bases at V and 0 bases at J, with 9 bases in the middle. The CDR3 has 15 amino acids. CDR3 nucleotides: TGCGCCAGCAGCTCCTGGGGGGCAACTAATGAAAAACTGTTTTTT. Amino acid sequence: CASSSWGATNEKLFF. The variable domain in full, with the rest retrieved from reference TRBV5-1 and TRBJ1-4, is KAGVTQTPRYLIKTRGQQVTLSCSPISGHRSVSWYQQTPGQGLQFLFEYFSETQRNKGNFPGRFSGRQFSNSRSEMNVSTLELGDSALYLCASSSWGATNEKLFFGSGTQLSVL.

This clonotype was seen a single time. This chain joins TRBV7-2 and TRBJ2-1, with a possible D match to TRBD1 (5 bases). The V gene's germline CDR1 is SGHTA and CDR2 FQGNSA. The CDR3 is 16 residues long. The ends were cut back, 1 base at V and 3 bases at J, with 13 bases in the middle. The CDR3 protein is CASSLGGPSIYNEQFF. CDR3 bases: TGTGCCAGCAGCTTAGGGGGCCCCTCTATCTACAATGAGCAGTTCTTC.

The CDR3 reads CAIMNSGGYTGELFF. The DNA of the CDR3 is TGTGCCATCATGAACAGCGGGGGTTACACCGGGGAGCTGTTTTTT. The rearrangement uses TRBV10-3 and TRBJ2-2, with TRBD2 matching over 8 bases. This CDR3 region has 15 residues. Germline V gene data show CDR1 as ENHRY and CDR2 as SYGVKD. V trimming: 7 bases; J trimming: 3 bases; junction bases outside the gene matches: 7.

The chain combines TRBV29-1 with TRBJ2-1, with D possibly matching TRBD1 (7 bases). V lost 1 base to trimming and J lost 7 bases, with 17 bases between them. Germline V CDR1 and CDR2: SQVTM, ANQGSEA. This CDR3 contains 15 residues. Written as DNA, the CDR3 is TGCAGCGTTGAAGGGGCAGGGGGGTCCTCTAATGAGCAGTTCTTC. This codes for CSVEGAGGSSNEQFF.

This clonotype was counted only a few times. The chain is built from TRBV10-3 and TRBJ2-7; tentative D call: TRBD2 (5 bases). This CDR3 has 12 residues. Trimming shortened V by 3 bases and J by 4 bases, and 7 bases separated the two germline ends. Looked up from germline, CDR1 is ENHRY and CDR2 is SYGVKD. CDR3 sequence: CAISERGYEQYF. The CDR3 DNA follows: TGTGCCATCAGTGAACGGGGATACGAGCAGTACTTC.

V and J are TRBV7-9 and TRBJ1-4; 7 nucleotides match TRBD1. The CDR3 extends over 15 amino acids. V dropped 4 bases and J dropped 3; count of bases not matched to a gene: 5. Germline-derived CDR1 and CDR2 are SEHNR and FQNEAQ (reference sequence). The DNA for the CDR3 is TGTGCCAGCAGCTCCGGACAGGCCCCTAATGAAAAACTGTTTTTT. As protein: CASSSGQAPNEKLFF.

The genes are TRBV5-1 and TRBJ1-1, with D possibly TRBD1 on 5 matching bases. Trimming took off 0 bases at V and 2 bases at J, with 8 bases between the two ends. This CDR3 spans 14 amino acids. Germline V gene lookup returns CDR1 SGHRS and CDR2 YFSETQ. Written as DNA, the CDR3 is TGCGCCAGCAGCTTGGAGGGGATAAACACTGAAGCTTTCTTT. The encoded protein is CASSLEGINTEAFF.